This T cell receptor (beta chain) originates from a study of a mutant IDH1 vaccine in newly diagnosed glioma. The CDR3 runs 15 residues. The J segment lost 4 bases and the V segment lost 5 bases, leaving 11 bases of the junction unmatched. The germline CDR1 and CDR2 sequences are SGHTA and FQGNSA. Time point noted: week 35, safety follow-up. Vaccine doses each comprised 300 ug of mutant IDH1 20-mer peptide, with topical imiquimod. Sequenced by immunoSEQ multiplex PCR; TCRdb stores in-frame clones only, minus some. The sample has around 32,000 clones; about four fifths are singletons. A remark on this clone: The antigen remains undetermined.

The material sequenced was PBMCs, taken from a glioma patient whose treatment included an IDH1 peptide vaccine. The rearrangement links TRBV7-2 to TRBJ2-7; 7 nucleotides align to TRBD2. The sequence came from a man between 40 and 49 years old with glioma. Some clones in this sample may be carry-over from other donors' samples. The DNA of the CDR3 is TGTGCCAGCAGCCTTGCCGGGGGGTACGGATACGAGCAGTACTTC. It specifies CASSLAGGYGYEQYF.